The 24 T cell receptor beta chains in this list originate from one sample, sequenced in a study of PD-1 blockade in mismatch repair-deficient tumors. Generated by immunoSEQ multiplex PCR, the TCRdb table keeps only in-frame clones and is missing some. The sample includes 70,000 to 95,000 clones, 80% to 90% of them seen just once. The sequencing used peripheral blood, collected 44 weeks after starting pembrolizumab. These receptor sequences come from an adult with mismatch repair-deficient cancer.

The rearrangement uses TRBV28 and TRBJ2-1; TRBD1 matches 10 bases. With 5 bases clipped from V and 4 bases from J, the junction kept 8 bases outside the gene matches. Germline-derived CDR1 and CDR2 are MDHEN and SYDVKM. CDR3 size: 16 residues. The CDR3 DNA follows: TGTGCCAGCAGTCTACAGGGACAGGGGATATACAATGAGCAGTTCTTC. It is translated as CASSLQGQGIYNEQFF.

The chain uses TRBV19 and TRBJ1-4; no firm D call. The CDR3 is 14 amino acids. Looked up from germline, CDR1 is LNHDA and CDR2 is SQIVND (reference sequence). V gave up 5 bases and J gave up 10 bases, with 17 bases separating them. CDR3 sequence reads: CASSGPELRGKLFF. In nucleotides, the CDR3 is TGTGCCAGTAGTGGCCCAGAATTAAGAGGAAAACTGTTTTTT.

The gene calls are TRBV28 and TRBJ2-3, with a possible D match to TRBD2 (5 bases). Germline CDR1 and CDR2: MDHEN and SYDVKM. Between the trimmed V and J ends, which lost 5 bases and 2 bases, there was a span of 14 bases. The CDR3 consists of 15 residues. For the CDR3, the DNA is TGTGCCAGCAGTCCGCGGGCCCGATACACAGATACGCAGTATTTT. This codes for CASSPRARYTDTQYF. The full variable domain, with the rest looked up from reference TRBV28 and TRBJ2-3, is DVKVTQSSRYLVKRTGEKVFLECVQDMDHENMFWYRQDPGLGLRLIYFSYDVKMKEKGDIPEGYSVSREKKERFSLILESASTNQTSMYLCASSPRARYTDTQYFGPGTRLTVL.

This clone was found a few times. The gene calls are TRBV30 and TRBJ2-7; TRBD2 matches 7 bases. The CDR3 sequence is 13 residues long. V shed 8 bases, J shed 7 bases, and the junction held 14 bases outside the gene matches. The V gene's germline CDR1 is GTSNPN and CDR2 SVGIG (reference sequence). CDR3 DNA sequence: TGTGCCCGTAGACCTGCGGGAGCGGGAGAGCAGTACTTC. Translating gives CARRPAGAGEQYF.

The rearrangement links TRBV15 to TRBJ2-7; 8 bases are a match to TRBD2. The CDR3 contains 15 residues. V was clipped by 0 bases and J by 4 bases; unmatched bases: 5. The germline CDR1 and CDR2 sequences are LNHNV and YYDKDF (reference sequence). CDR3 protein: CATSREPGGLYEQYF. CDR3 DNA sequence: TGTGCCACCAGCAGAGAACCGGGAGGGCTATACGAGCAGTACTTC.

This chain uses TRBV5-1 with TRBJ2-3; 7 bases agree with TRBD2. J was trimmed by 7 bases and V by 4 bases; bases with no gene match: 15. Germline V CDR1 and CDR2: SGHRS, YFSETQ. The length of the CDR3 is 16 residues. The chain's CDR3 is CASSPPWGRDGHTQYF. In DNA, the CDR3 is TGCGCCAGCAGCCCACCTTGGGGGAGGGACGGCCATACGCAGTATTTT.

The chain links TRBV7-2 to TRBJ1-2; no clear D gene. V shed 1 base and J shed 6 bases, with 15 bases lying between them. Germline V gene lookup returns CDR1 SGHTA and CDR2 FQGNSA. This CDR3 comprises 15 residues. CDR3 bases: TGTGCCAGCAGCTTAGGTAGGGAAGCGGCGCATGGCTACACCTTC. Its protein product is CASSLGREAAHGYTF.

This clone occurred a few times. The chain carries TRBV5-1 and TRBJ2-2; D gene unclear. The V gene lost 4 bases and the J gene lost 5 bases, with 18 bases spanning the gap. The germline CDR1 and CDR2 sequences are SGHRS and YFSETQ. The CDR3 sequence is 16 residues long. This CDR3 is CASSLDGFPGTGELFF. CDR3 nucleotide sequence: TGCGCCAGCAGCCTAGACGGTTTCCCTGGGACCGGGGAGCTGTTTTTT.

This clone has more than one count but fewer than ten. The V call is TRBV5-1, the J call TRBJ1-5; 8 bases fit TRBD1. J lost 3 bases, V lost 5 bases, and 4 bases had no gene match. The CDR3 consists of 14 residues. The germline V gene has CDR1 SGHRS and CDR2 YFSETQ. In nucleotides, the CDR3 is TGCGCCAGCAGGCCGACAGGGGACAATCAGCCCCAGCATTTT. This translates into CASRPTGDNQPQHF. The full variable domain, with the rest looked up from reference TRBV5-1 and TRBJ1-5, is KAGVTQTPRYLIKTRGQQVTLSCSPISGHRSVSWYQQTPGQGLQFLFEYFSETQRNKGNFPGRFSGRQFSNSRSEMNVSTLELGDSALYLCASRPTGDNQPQHFGDGTRLSIL.

This chain links TRBV7-3 with TRBJ1-2; D possibly corresponds to TRBD1 (6 bases). Germline CDR1 is SGHTA and CDR2 is FQGTGA. This CDR3 has 15 amino acids. V lost 4 bases, J lost 4 bases, and 16 bases lay in between. CDR3 nucleotide sequence: TGTGCCAGCAGCTCATCCGAACAGGGCCGCTATGGCTACACCTTC. Encoded protein: CASSSSEQGRYGYTF.

The V call is TRBV18, the J call TRBJ2-2, with D maybe TRBD1 (6 bases). The ends were cut back, 2 bases at V and 2 bases at J, with 9 bases in the middle. The CDR3 sequence is 15 residues long. CDR1 KGHSH and CDR2 LQKENI come from the germline V gene. The CDR3, as DNA: TGTGCCAGCTCACCAAGCAGGGGAAACACCGGGGAGCTGTTTTTT. Translation: CASSPSRGNTGELFF.

V and J are TRBV6-5 and TRBJ2-7; maybe TRBD1 (5 bases). V was cut by 2 bases and J by 3 bases, with 14 bases left in between. Germline CDR1 MNHEY, CDR2 SVGAGI. The CDR3 has 15 amino acids. CDR3 protein: CASSYRGSTYYEQYF. In DNA form, the CDR3 reads TGTGCCAGCAGTTACAGGGGCTCAACGTACTACGAGCAGTACTTC.

This chain uses TRBV5-4 with TRBJ2-1, with TRBD2 matching over 7 bases. The V segment lost 10 bases and the J segment 0 bases; nucleotides outside the gene matches: 10. From germline, CDR1 is SGHNT and CDR2 YYREEE (reference sequence). This CDR3 spans 15 amino acids. CDR3 nucleotide sequence: TGTGCCTGTTTCACCCCGGGAGGCTCCTACAATGAGCAGTTCTTC. Translated, it gives CACFTPGGSYNEQFF.

Concerning this clone: The junction differs from germline at one of its ends, possibly a read error. This chain connects TRBV7-7 to TRBJ2-7, with TRBD2 matching 11 bases. There are 15 residues in the CDR3. Germline CDR1 is SSHAT and CDR2 is FNYEAQ (reference sequence). CDR3: CASSPGLADSYEQYF. Written as DNA, the CDR3 is TGTGCTAGCAGCCCGGGACTAGCGGACTCCTACGAGCAGTACTTC.

The CDR3 coding sequence is TGTGCCAGCAGCTCACAACTAGCGTCCCCTTACGAGCAGTACTTC. The encoded protein is CASSSQLASPYEQYF. The chain joins TRBV7-2 to TRBJ2-7; 7 nucleotides line up with TRBD2. The germline CDR1 and CDR2 sequences are SGHTA and FQGNSA. The length of the CDR3 is 15 residues. The V and J ends lost 4 bases and 4 bases, in that order; junction bases with no gene match: 10.

The V and J genes are TRBV19 and TRBJ1-1; D call uncertain. Germline CDR1 is LNHDA and CDR2 is SQIVND (reference sequence). The V gene lost 8 bases and the J gene lost 6 bases, with 16 bases spanning the gap. The CDR3 has 13 amino acids. CDR3 in DNA: TGTGCCAGTTTCGTCAAAAAAGTGTCTGAAGCTTTCTTT. Amino acids: CASFVKKVSEAFF.

This chain connects TRBV7-9 to TRBJ2-5, with TRBD2 matching over 7 bases. With 4 bases clipped from V and 5 bases from J, the junction kept 13 bases outside the gene matches. The CDR3 spans 16 residues. CDR1 and CDR2 from the germline V gene are SEHNR and FQNEAQ (reference sequence). CDR3 sequence: CASSYKTSEPKETQYF. In nucleotides, the CDR3 is TGTGCCAGCAGCTATAAAACTAGCGAGCCGAAGGAGACCCAGTACTTC. The complete variable domain, with remaining parts taken from reference TRBV7-9 and TRBJ2-5, reads DTGVSQNPRHKITKRGQNVTFRCDPISEHNRLYWYRQTLGQGPEFLTYFQNEAQLEKSRLLSDRFSAERPKGSFSTLEIQRTEQGDSAMYLCASSYKTSEPKETQYFGPGTRLLVL.

This clone was observed a handful of times. The V gene is TRBV9, the J gene TRBJ1-5, with D unclear. Germline V gives CDR1 SGDLS, CDR2 YYNGEE. The CDR3 covers 13 residues. Deletions cut 3 bases from V and 7 bases from J, with 11 bases between. DNA of the CDR3: TGTGCCAGCAGCGCCGGAGTAGGGCAGCCCCAGCATTTT. Encoded protein: CASSAGVGQPQHF.

The V call is TRBV27, the J call TRBJ2-7; 10 positions agree with TRBD2. Per the germline V gene, CDR1 is MNHEY and CDR2 is SMNVEV (reference sequence). The CDR3 totals 15 residues. The junction had 5 bases not matched to a gene; V was cut back by 4 bases and J by 2 bases. The CDR3 is CASSWASGRPYEQYF. In DNA form, the CDR3 reads TGTGCCAGCAGTTGGGCTAGCGGGAGACCCTACGAGCAGTACTTC.

The gene calls are TRBV4-2 and TRBJ1-1; 7 bases are a match to TRBD1. Germline values: CDR1 LGHNA, CDR2 YNFKEQ. Losses at the gene ends were 5 bases for V and 0 bases for J; bases not matched to a gene: 15. The CDR3 totals 18 residues. CDR3 sequence: CASSSRPGDSLMNTEAFF. In nucleotides, the CDR3 is TGTGCCAGCAGCAGCCGTCCCGGGGACAGCCTCATGAACACTGAAGCTTTCTTT.

The chain combines TRBV4-1 with TRBJ2-7; D tentatively fits TRBD1 or TRBD2 (5 bases each). Germline CDR1 MGHRA, CDR2 YSYEKL. This CDR3 has 16 amino acids. The V and J ends lost 2 bases and 1 base respectively, with 15 bases between them. Written as DNA, the CDR3 is TGCGCCAGCAGCCAACTTGTATATGGGGGATCCTACGAGCAGTACTTC. Its translation: CASSQLVYGGSYEQYF.

The chain combines TRBV12-5 with TRBJ2-3, with unresolved D. V was cut by 3 bases and J by 2 bases, with 12 bases left in between. The CDR3 loop spans 15 amino acids. The germline V gene encodes CDR1 LGHNT and CDR2 FRNRAP. CDR3 nucleotides: TGTGCTAGTGGTTTTGTTTCGGGCTACACAGATACGCAGTATTTT. It is translated as CASGFVSGYTDTQYF.

J is TRBJ1-2 and V is TRBV9; a possible D gene is TRBD1 (5 bases). Germline CDR1 and CDR2: SGDLS and YYNGEE. The V end lost 4 bases, the J end lost 8 bases, and 18 bases lay between the germline ends. This CDR3 region has 14 residues. Here the CDR3 reads CASSLREGREGYTF. For the CDR3, the DNA is TGTGCCAGCAGCTTAAGGGAGGGCAGGGAGGGCTACACCTTC.

The chain recombines TRBV9 with TRBJ2-7; tentatively, D is TRBD1 or TRBD2 (5 bases each). Per the germline V gene, CDR1 is SGDLS and CDR2 is YYNGEE. This CDR3 region has 11 residues. Trimming stripped 3 bases from V and 9 bases from J, with 10 bases between. The CDR3 loop is CASSGGFGQYF. In nucleotides, the CDR3 is TGTGCCAGCAGCGGGGGGTTTGGGCAGTACTTC.